This paragraph covers one TCR beta chain sequence. Germline CDR1 SGDLS, CDR2 YYNGEE. V was shortened by 4 bases and J by 5 bases, with 17 bases between the two germline ends. The CDR3 runs to 15 residues. A multiplex PCR was run with 60 Vbeta primers and 13 Jbeta primers. TCRdb's copy holds only in-frame clones and misses some; the assay was immunoSEQ multiplex PCR. The sample table includes 55,000 to 85,000 clones. The data derive from a study of cytomegalovirus exposure and HLA in healthy donors. The TCR sequence derives from a woman in her 30s in good health and CMV-seronegative. The specimen was PBMCs. The chain carries TRBV9 and TRBJ2-3, with D maybe TRBD2 (7 bases). The CDR3 sequence is CASSRGGARGDTQYF. The CDR3, as DNA: TGTGCCAGCAGCAGAGGGGGGGCGCGGGGAGATACGCAGTATTTT.